The rows below give T cell receptor beta chains drawn from one sample of a study of T cell responses to AZD1222 COVID-19 vaccine. Sequencing used immunoSEQ multiplex PCR; TCRdb keeps in-frame clones, though not all of them. This sample has 140,000 to 150,000 clones, with about 93% found just once. The sequenced sample was peripheral blood, obtained on day 0 of AZD1222 vaccination. These receptors were obtained from an adult in good health. The CDR3 runs from the conserved cysteine through the conserved F or W. D genes are given only for firm matches. For some rows the clone size is stated as once, few or many, or as a class when expanded; others skip it.

cdr3_aa | cdr3_nt | d_call | v_call | clone_size | j_call
CAWMRPGGNSPLHF | TGTGCCTGGATGAGACCAGGGGGAAATTCACCCCTCCACTTT | TRBD1 | TRBV30 | - | TRBJ1-6
CASTTLAGGSYEQYF | TGTGCCAGCACCACACTAGCGGGAGGCTCCTACGAGCAGTACTTC | TRBD2 | TRBV27 | - | TRBJ2-7
CATSEASGGRSSYNEQFF | TGTGCCACCAGTGAAGCGTCCGGCGGCAGAAGCTCCTACAATGAGCAGTTCTTC | - | TRBV24-1 | - | TRBJ2-1
CVRSTGGGERETQYF | TGTGTCAGAAGCACCGGGGGGGGTGAGAGGGAGACCCAGTACTTC | - | TRBV7-5 | - | TRBJ2-5
CASSSAQGTNGYTF | TGTGCCAGCAGCTCGGCGCAGGGGACGAACGGCTACACCTTC | - | TRBV5-4 | - | TRBJ1-2
CASSIGGRSYEQYF | TGTGCCAGTAGTATAGGGGGGCGCAGCTACGAGCAGTACTTC | - | TRBV19 | once | TRBJ2-7
CASSSSGHTYEQYF | TGTGCCAGCAGCTCGAGCGGGCATACCTACGAGCAGTACTTC | - | TRBV7-2 | - | TRBJ2-7
CATSARVSGGEQYF | TGTGCCACCAGCGCGCGGGTTTCGGGAGGCGAGCAGTACTTC | TRBD2 | TRBV15 | - | TRBJ2-7
CATSRGGGLYSGNTIYF | TGTGCCACCAGCAGAGGGGGGGGATTGTACTCTGGAAACACCATATATTTT | - | TRBV15 | - | TRBJ1-3
CASSVGEGTNEKLFF | TGTGCCAGCAGCGTAGGCGAGGGGACTAATGAAAAACTGTTTTTT | - | TRBV9 | - | TRBJ1-4
CASSVDHTDTQYF | TGTGCCAGCAGCGTCGACCACACAGATACGCAGTATTTT | - | TRBV6-4 | - | TRBJ2-3
CASSQERDIPYEQYF | TGTGCCAGCAGCCAAGAAAGGGATATCCCCTACGAGCAGTACTTC | - | TRBV3-1/TRBV3-2 | - | TRBJ2-7
CAWSPILVTNEQFF | TGTGCCTGGAGCCCGATACTAGTTACGAATGAGCAGTTCTTC | - | TRBV30 | - | TRBJ2-1
CASSESGLGGSTDTQYF | TGCGCCAGCAGTGAGTCGGGTTTGGGCGGAAGCACAGATACGCAGTATTTT | - | TRBV10-1 | - | TRBJ2-3
CASSLDTTGGQFF | TGCGCCAGCAGCTTGGATACCACCGGAGGGCAGTTCTTC | - | TRBV5-1 | - | TRBJ2-1
CASRKEAGVSTDTQYF | TGTGCCAGCAGAAAAGAGGCGGGAGTGAGCACAGATACGCAGTATTTT | TRBD2 | TRBV11-3 | - | TRBJ2-3
CASSAITGQPQHF | TGTGCCAGCAGTGCCATAACAGGTCAGCCCCAGCATTTT | - | TRBV12-3/TRBV12-4 | once | TRBJ1-5
CASRLGLAGVFGGELFF | TGTGCCAGCAGGCTCGGACTAGCGGGAGTTTTCGGCGGGGAGCTGTTTTTT | TRBD2 | TRBV3-1/TRBV3-2 | - | TRBJ2-2
CAISESFVRQISNQPQHF | TGTGCCATCAGTGAGTCCTTCGTCCGACAGATTAGCAATCAGCCCCAGCATTTT | - | TRBV10-3 | - | TRBJ1-5
CAWGPRDTEAFF | TGTGCCTGGGGTCCTCGGGACACTGAAGCTTTCTTT | - | TRBV30 | - | TRBJ1-1
CASSPTQGYEQFF | TGTGCCAGCAGCCCAACCCAGGGATACGAGCAGTTCTTC | - | TRBV11-1 | - | TRBJ2-1
CASSPAGEGVNEQFF | TGCGCCAGCAGCCCAGCGGGAGAGGGGGTCAATGAGCAGTTCTTC | TRBD2 | TRBV5-1 | - | TRBJ2-1
CASSRDITSGSPKYF | TGTGCCAGCAGCCGGGATATAACTAGCGGGAGCCCAAAGTACTTC | TRBD2 | TRBV3-1/TRBV3-2 | - | TRBJ2-4
CAWKGWRQMNTEAFF | TGTGCCTGGAAGGGGTGGAGACAGATGAACACTGAAGCTTTCTTT | - | TRBV30 | - | TRBJ1-1
CASRSLNSPLHF | TGTGCCAGCCGCAGTCTTAATTCACCCCTCCACTTT | - | TRBV5-5 | - | TRBJ1-6
CASSLERNSPLHF | TGTGCCAGCAGTTTAGAGAGAAATTCACCCCTCCACTTT | - | TRBV12-3/TRBV12-4 | - | TRBJ1-6
CASSLDRGLNTEAFF | TGTGCCAGCAGCTTAGACAGGGGGCTGAACACTGAAGCTTTCTTT | TRBD1 | TRBV11-2 | - | TRBJ1-1
CASSPRGTGGAANEKLFF | TGTGCCAGCAGCCCCCGCGGGACAGGGGGCGCCGCTAATGAAAAACTGTTTTTT | TRBD1 | TRBV3-1/TRBV3-2 | - | TRBJ1-4
CAWSASNQPQHF | TGTGCCTGGAGCGCTAGCAATCAGCCCCAGCATTTT | - | TRBV30 | - | TRBJ1-5
CASSFDRGSNYGYTF | TGTGCCAGCAGCTTTGATAGGGGGAGTAACTATGGCTACACCTTC | - | TRBV11-2 | - | TRBJ1-2
CASSHQRDTSYEQYF | TGCGCCAGCAGCCATCAACGGGACACCTCCTACGAGCAGTACTTC | - | TRBV4-1 | - | TRBJ2-7
CASSPFKIGSGAYEQYF | TGTGCCAGCAGCCCGTTTAAAATCGGGAGTGGGGCCTACGAGCAGTACTTC | - | TRBV7-9 | - | TRBJ2-7
CSVTGTSGFNEQFF | TGCAGCGTGACCGGGACTAGCGGATTCAATGAGCAGTTCTTC | TRBD2 | TRBV29-1 | - | TRBJ2-1